The entry below describes one TCR beta chain. Its cognate antigen is unknown. These data come from a study of cytomegalovirus exposure and HLA in healthy donors. Study-level points and caveats: An analysis done earlier found most TCR beta V segments productive about 87% or about 30% of the time. The classifier reportedly diagnosed cytomegalovirus status with high specificity and sensitivity. Presence/absence analysis assumed near-uniform sequencing depth across donors.

There are 15 residues in the CDR3. Germline-derived CDR1 and CDR2 are SGHTA and FQGNSA. The ends were cut back, 1 base at V and 2 bases at J, with 11 bases in the middle. Donors were nominally healthy when sampled, though unrecorded immune exposures were likely. Vbeta (60) and Jbeta (13) primers were used in the PCR. Libraries were prepared by immunoSEQ multiplex PCR; TCRdb keeps only in-frame clonotypes and omits some of them. The sample carries approximately 300,000 clones, about four fifths recorded once. This chain joins TRBV7-2 and TRBJ1-2; D perhaps matches TRBD1 (6 bases). The sample taken for sequencing was PBMCs. The clonotype was recovered from a woman between 40 and 50 years old in good health and CMV-seropositive. CDR3: CASSLGRTGNYGYTF. The CDR3 nucleotides read TGTGCCAGCAGCTTAGGGAGAACAGGGAACTATGGCTACACCTTC.